One sample yielded the 28 T cell receptor beta chains listed below, sequenced in a study of cytomegalovirus exposure and HLA in healthy donors. With 60 Vbeta and 13 Jbeta primers, the PCR was carried out. The assay was immunoSEQ multiplex PCR, and TCRdb's table has in-frame clones only and misses some. The repertoire has tens of thousands of clones, 77% of them found once; the top ten carry 3.5% to 4.5%. The material sequenced was PBMCs. The source of these receptors is a man between 25 and 39 years old in good health and CMV-seronegative.

This chain joins TRBV23-1 and TRBJ1-4; D is possibly TRBD1 (5 bases). TRBV23-1 has ORF status, its function being uncertain. V was cut by 1 base and J by 4 bases, with 10 bases left in between. CDR3 length: 15 amino acids. The CDR3 spells CASSQCGGYNEKLFF. CDR3 sequence (DNA): TGCGCCAGCAGTCAATGCGGGGGGTATAATGAAAAACTGTTTTTT.

This sequence joins TRBV2 and TRBJ2-2; D unclear. V shed 3 bases and J shed 0 bases, with 11 bases lying between them. This CDR3 region has 16 residues. The germline V gene has CDR1 SNHLY and CDR2 FYNNEI. The CDR3 DNA is TGTGCCAGCAGTGATTTTCGGTCCCCGAACACCGGGGAGCTGTTTTTT. Residues: CASSDFRSPNTGELFF. The whole variable domain, remainder taken from reference TRBV2 and TRBJ2-2, is EPEVTQTPSHQVTQMGQEVILRCVPISNHLYFYWYRQILGQKVEFLVSFYNNEISEKSEIFDDQFSVERPDGSNFTLKIRSTKLEDSAMYFCASSDFRSPNTGELFFGEGSRLTVL.

This rearrangement joins TRBV28 to TRBJ1-5, with TRBD1 matching 10 bases. Germline V gene sequence: CDR1 MDHEN, CDR2 SYDVKM. The length of the CDR3 is 14 residues. J lost 6 bases, V lost 6 bases, and 5 bases had no gene match. CDR3 bases: TGTGCCAGCAGCCGACAGGGGGCGAGTCAGCCCCAGCATTTT. Protein: CASSRQGASQPQHF.

J is TRBJ1-2 and V is TRBV19; 9 nucleotides align to TRBD1. CDR1 is LNHDA and CDR2 is SQIVND in the germline V gene (reference sequence). This CDR3 is built from 14 residues. V lost 7 bases and J lost 8; bases outside the gene matches: 11. In DNA form, the CDR3 reads TGTGCCAGTATCCCGGGACAGGGAACTAGGGGCTACACCTTC. Translated: CASIPGQGTRGYTF.

The rearrangement joins TRBV7-2 to TRBJ1-2; TRBD1 is a possible D gene (5 bases). CDR3 length equals 13 residues. Trimming left V 1 base short and J 7 bases short, with 10 bases between. The germline gives CDR1 SGHTA, CDR2 FQGNSA. The CDR3 nucleotides are TGTGCCAGCAGCTTAGGCAGGGAACGTGGCTACACCTTC. This translates into CASSLGRERGYTF.

V is TRBV6-5 and J is TRBJ2-3, with a possible D match to TRBD1 (6 bases). Germline-derived CDR1 and CDR2 are MNHEY and SVGAGI. V shed 2 bases and J shed 7 bases, with 10 bases lying between them. The CDR3 totals 13 residues. The CDR3 loop is CASSYDRQHTQYF. CDR3 nucleotides: TGTGCCAGCAGTTACGACAGGCAACATACGCAGTATTTT.

The gene calls are TRBV28 and TRBJ2-5; 9 bases map to TRBD1. Germline lookup yields CDR1 MDHEN and CDR2 SYDVKM. The CDR3 has 15 amino acids. V was pared by 0 bases and J by 2 bases, with 1 base of the junction left unmatched. As DNA, the CDR3 is TGTGCCAGCAGTTTATGGGACAGGGGACAAGAGACCCAGTACTTC. Protein product: CASSLWDRGQETQYF.

This clone was recorded once. The gene calls are TRBV2 and TRBJ2-6; 8 bases agree with TRBD2. After removal of 4 bases from V and 0 bases from J, the junction contained 14 bases not matched to a gene. Germline V lookup: CDR1 SNHLY, CDR2 FYNNEI. This CDR3 contains 20 residues. CDR3 sequence reads: CASSVGRSGGGLSGANVLTF. CDR3 nucleotides: TGTGCCAGCAGTGTGGGGAGGAGCGGCGGGGGGCTCTCTGGGGCCAACGTCCTGACTTTC.

This CDR3 reads CASSLWTGHATNEKLFF. The CDR3 DNA reads as TGCGCCAGCAGCCTATGGACAGGGCATGCAACTAATGAAAAACTGTTTTTT. The chain couples TRBV5-1 to TRBJ1-4; TRBD1 matches at 8 bases. V dropped 4 bases and J dropped 0; count of bases not matched to a gene: 8. Germline CDR1 is SGHRS and CDR2 is YFSETQ. This CDR3 contains 17 residues.

This sequence joins TRBV9 and TRBJ2-4; 7 positions agree with TRBD1. Germline V gives CDR1 SGDLS, CDR2 YYNGEE. The CDR3 loop spans 12 amino acids. V lost 3 bases and J lost 7; bases outside the gene matches: 1. The CDR3 sequence: CASSDRGNIQYF. CDR3 nucleotides: TGTGCCAGCAGCGACAGGGGCAACATTCAGTACTTC.

Regarding this clone: Additional DNA sequences in this sample encode the identical CDR3. The chain joins TRBV5-1 to TRBJ1-2; TRBD1 is a possible D gene (5 bases). Germline V gene sequence: CDR1 SGHRS, CDR2 YFSETQ. V was cut by 5 bases and J by 3 bases, with 11 bases left in between. This CDR3 has 13 amino acids. In DNA form, the CDR3 reads TGCGCCAGCAGTCTCGCGGGGGACTATGGCTACACCTTC. Encoded protein: CASSLAGDYGYTF.

The genes are TRBV6-5 and TRBJ2-1; TRBD1 matches 9 bases. Trimming removed 6 bases from V and 9 bases from J; junction bases left unmatched: 9. The germline gives CDR1 MNHEY, CDR2 SVGAGI. The CDR3 extends over 14 amino acids. The CDR3 here is CASRPPGTGFEQFF. The CDR3 nucleotides are TGTGCCAGCAGACCTCCCGGGACAGGGTTTGAGCAGTTCTTC.

The chain couples TRBV30 to TRBJ1-1; 7 bases are a match to TRBD1. The CDR3 has 14 residues. Germline V gene data show CDR1 as GTSNPN and CDR2 as SVGIG (reference sequence). CDR3 residues: CASTAAGGYGEAFF. For the CDR3, the DNA is TGTGCATCCACCGCGGCAGGGGGATATGGTGAAGCTTTCTTT.

The V gene is TRBV7-6, the J gene TRBJ2-3, with 11 bases identical to TRBD2. The CDR3 is 15 amino acids. J was trimmed by 5 bases and V by 5 bases; bases with no gene match: 6. CDR1 and CDR2 from the germline V gene are SGHVS and FNYEAQ. The CDR3 coding sequence is TGTGCCAGCAGCCCCCTAGCGGGGGGAATAGATACGCAGTATTTT. It translates to CASSPLAGGIDTQYF.

The sample holds a few counts of this clone. This chain uses TRBV5-1 with TRBJ2-5; TRBD2 matches at 9 bases. CDR3 length: 15 amino acids. V lost 4 bases and J lost 5; bases outside the gene matches: 9. Germline lookup yields CDR1 SGHRS and CDR2 YFSETQ. The CDR3 is CASSPRLAEAETQYF. The CDR3 coding sequence is TGCGCCAGCAGCCCGCGACTAGCGGAGGCGGAGACCCAGTACTTC.

The sample holds a few counts of this clone. This chain connects TRBV10-1 to TRBJ2-5; 10 nucleotides line up with TRBD1. Unmatched junction bases numbered 4, after V lost 0 bases and J lost 6 bases. The CDR3 runs to 15 residues. Germline CDR1 reads WNHNN; CDR2 reads SYGVQD (reference sequence). CDR3 sequence reads: CASSESGTGEKTQYF. For the CDR3, the DNA is TGCGCCAGCAGTGAGTCGGGGACAGGGGAAAAGACCCAGTACTTC.

The chain uses TRBV2 and TRBJ2-5; the D is unclear. Germline V gene sequence: CDR1 SNHLY, CDR2 FYNNEI. The CDR3 is 13 residues long. Trimming took 7 bases from V and 5 from J, leaving 14 bases between them. The CDR3 coding sequence is TGTGCCAGCACTGCCAGGTACAGTGAGACCCAGTACTTC. Translated: CASTARYSETQYF.

This clone was counted between two and nine times. V gene TRBV30 combines with J gene TRBJ2-5, with 10 nucleotides matching TRBD2. The CDR3 is made up of 15 amino acids. Germline assignment: CDR1 GTSNPN and CDR2 SVGIG (reference sequence). V was pared by 0 bases and J by 4 bases, with 5 bases of the junction left unmatched. The DNA for the CDR3 is TGTGCCTGGAGTGTAGACGCTAGCGGGAGAGAGACCCAGTACTTC. This gives the protein CAWSVDASGRETQYF.

This sequence joins TRBV5-1 and TRBJ2-5; 11 nucleotides align to TRBD1. Trimming removed 4 bases from V and 4 bases from J; junction bases left unmatched: 6. The CDR3 totals 15 residues. Germline V lookup: CDR1 SGHRS, CDR2 YFSETQ. The CDR3 sequence is CASSTTGTGGETQYF. CDR3 DNA: TGCGCCAGCAGCACGACCGGGACAGGGGGAGAGACCCAGTACTTC.

The chain joins TRBV18 to TRBJ1-4; 7 bases are a match to TRBD1. With V trimmed by 0 bases and J by 7 bases, 8 bases remained unmatched. Germline V gene lookup returns CDR1 KGHSH and CDR2 LQKENI. CDR3 length equals 16 residues. CDR3 in DNA: TGTGCCAGCTCACCACCGTCGACAGGGTTAGGTGAAAAACTGTTTTTT. It encodes CASSPPSTGLGEKLFF. Drawing the rest from reference TRBV18 and TRBJ1-4, the complete variable domain is NAGVMQNPRHLVRRRGQEARLRCSPMKGHSHVYWYRQLPEEGLKFMVYLQKENIIDESGMPKERFSAEFPKEGPSILRIQQVVRGDSAAYFCASSPPSTGLGEKLFFGSGTQLSVL.

The chain recombines TRBV2 with TRBJ1-2, with D perhaps TRBD1 (5 bases). This CDR3 spans 15 amino acids. V lost 6 bases and J lost 4, with 18 bases in between. CDR1 is SNHLY, CDR2 FYNNEI, per germline. As DNA, the CDR3 is TGTGCCAGCAGCGAGAGGGGTGGGGGGTTCTATGGCTACACCTTC. As protein: CASSERGGGFYGYTF.

The CDR3 nucleotides are TGTGCCAGCAAACCAGGGGCGAACACCGGGGAGCTGTTTTTT. This encodes CASKPGANTGELFF. The chain recombines TRBV6-4 with TRBJ2-2; possible D gene TRBD1, 6 bases. CDR3 length equals 14 residues. Germline loops: CDR1 MRHNA, CDR2 SNTAGT. The V end was cut by 7 bases, the J end by 0 bases, with 9 bases between.

This chain joins TRBV4-1 and TRBJ1-5; the match to TRBD1 covers 8 bases. The V segment lost 0 bases and the J segment 4 bases; nucleotides outside the gene matches: 5. This CDR3 is 16 amino acids long. Germline loops: CDR1 MGHRA, CDR2 YSYEKL. In DNA form, the CDR3 reads TGCGCCAGCAGCCAAGAGACAGGGGATTGGAATCAGCCCCAGCATTTT. It yields the protein CASSQETGDWNQPQHF.

V gene TRBV7-2 combines with J gene TRBJ1-4, with D maybe TRBD1 (6 bases). The CDR3 covers 15 residues. Germline lookup yields CDR1 SGHTA and CDR2 FQGNSA. V gave up 6 bases and J gave up 0 bases, with 11 bases separating them. CDR3 in amino acids: CASRQGTATNEKLFF. The DNA of the CDR3 is TGTGCCAGCAGGCAGGGGACCGCAACTAATGAAAAACTGTTTTTT.

This clone was picked up a small number of times. The chain joins TRBV9 to TRBJ1-1; unclear D gene. The V gene's germline CDR1 is SGDLS and CDR2 YYNGEE. V dropped 1 base and J dropped 4 bases, with 14 bases sitting between them. The CDR3 extends over 15 amino acids. CDR3 residues: CASSVPEVGGTEAFF. CDR3 DNA: TGTGCCAGCAGCGTACCGGAGGTGGGAGGCACTGAAGCTTTCTTT.

This clone was seen only a few times. This sequence joins TRBV28 and TRBJ2-7; D unresolved. There are 12 residues in the CDR3. Trimming cost V 6 bases and J 3 bases, with 9 bases left between them. Germline CDR1 is MDHEN and CDR2 is SYDVKM. In DNA form, the CDR3 reads TGTGCCAGCAGACCTTCTAGCTACGAGCAGTACTTC. Residues: CASRPSSYEQYF.

The chain couples TRBV9 to TRBJ2-7; 10 bases line up with TRBD2. Looked up from germline, CDR1 is SGDLS and CDR2 is YYNGEE. Trimming at V came to 2 bases and at J to 3 bases, leaving 14 bases not matched to a gene. There are 18 residues in the CDR3. This chain's CDR3 is CASSVPGTSARGGYEQYF. The CDR3 DNA is TGTGCCAGCAGCGTTCCGGGGACTAGCGCTAGAGGGGGCTACGAGCAGTACTTC. Complete variable domain (other parts from reference TRBV9 and TRBJ2-7): DSGVTQTPKHLITATGQRVTLRCSPRSGDLSVYWYQQSLDQGLQFLIQYYNGEERAKGNILERFSAQQFPDLHSELNLSSLELGDSALYFCASSVPGTSARGGYEQYFGPGTRLTVT.

The chain carries TRBV6-5 and TRBJ2-5, with 7 bases lining up with TRBD2. CDR1 MNHEY and CDR2 SVGAGI come from the germline V gene. This CDR3 is 16 amino acids long. Trimming took 0 bases from V and 1 from J; bases not matched to a gene: 5. The chain's CDR3 is CASSYSRASGQETQYF. CDR3 DNA: TGTGCCAGCAGTTACTCGAGGGCTAGCGGCCAAGAGACCCAGTACTTC.